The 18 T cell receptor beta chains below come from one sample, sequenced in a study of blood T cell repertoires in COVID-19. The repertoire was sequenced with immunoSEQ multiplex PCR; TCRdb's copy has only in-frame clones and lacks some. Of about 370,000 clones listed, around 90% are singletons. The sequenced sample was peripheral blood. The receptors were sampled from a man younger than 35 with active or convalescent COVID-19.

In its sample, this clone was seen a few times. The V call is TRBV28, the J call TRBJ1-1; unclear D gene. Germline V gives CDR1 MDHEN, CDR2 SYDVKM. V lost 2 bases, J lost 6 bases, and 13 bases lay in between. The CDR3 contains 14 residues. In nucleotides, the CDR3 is TGTGCCAGCAGTTTAGCTTACGCCGGGGCTGAAGCTTTCTTT. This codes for CASSLAYAGAEAFF.

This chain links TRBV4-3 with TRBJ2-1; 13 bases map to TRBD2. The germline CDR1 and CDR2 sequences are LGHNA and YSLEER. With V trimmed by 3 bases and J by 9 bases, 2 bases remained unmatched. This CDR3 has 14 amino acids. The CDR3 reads CASSHGTSGTEQFF. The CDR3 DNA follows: TGCGCCAGCAGCCACGGGACTAGCGGGACTGAGCAGTTCTTC.

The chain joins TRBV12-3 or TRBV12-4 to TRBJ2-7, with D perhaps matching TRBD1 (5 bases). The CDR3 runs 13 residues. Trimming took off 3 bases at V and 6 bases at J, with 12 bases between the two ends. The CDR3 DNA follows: TGTGCCAGCAGTTTGAATATCAGGGCCGAGCAGTACTTC. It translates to CASSLNIRAEQYF.

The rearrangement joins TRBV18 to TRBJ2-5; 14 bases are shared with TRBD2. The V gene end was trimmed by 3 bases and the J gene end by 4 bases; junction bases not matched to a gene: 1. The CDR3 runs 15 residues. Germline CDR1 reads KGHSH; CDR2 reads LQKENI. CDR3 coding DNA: TGTGCCAGCTCACCGGGGACTAGCGGGGGAGAGACCCAGTACTTC. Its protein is CASSPGTSGGETQYF.

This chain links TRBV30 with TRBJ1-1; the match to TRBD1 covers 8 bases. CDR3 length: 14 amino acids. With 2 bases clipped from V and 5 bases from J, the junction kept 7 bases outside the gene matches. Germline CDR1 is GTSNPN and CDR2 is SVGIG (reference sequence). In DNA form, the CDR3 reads TGTGCCTGGAGTCCACTCACAGGGGGAACTGAAGCTTTCTTT. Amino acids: CAWSPLTGGTEAFF.

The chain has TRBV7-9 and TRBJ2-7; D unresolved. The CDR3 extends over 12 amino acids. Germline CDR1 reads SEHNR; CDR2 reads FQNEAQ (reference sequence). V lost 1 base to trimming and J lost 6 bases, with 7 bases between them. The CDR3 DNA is TGTGCCAGCAGCTTAGGCGTGAGCGAGCAGTACTTC. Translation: CASSLGVSEQYF.

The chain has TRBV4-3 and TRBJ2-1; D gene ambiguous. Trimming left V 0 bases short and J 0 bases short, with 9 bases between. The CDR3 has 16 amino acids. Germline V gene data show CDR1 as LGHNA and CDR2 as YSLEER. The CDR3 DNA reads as TGCGCCAGCAGCCAAGAGTGGTGGAGCTCCTACAATGAGCAGTTCTTC. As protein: CASSQEWWSSYNEQFF.

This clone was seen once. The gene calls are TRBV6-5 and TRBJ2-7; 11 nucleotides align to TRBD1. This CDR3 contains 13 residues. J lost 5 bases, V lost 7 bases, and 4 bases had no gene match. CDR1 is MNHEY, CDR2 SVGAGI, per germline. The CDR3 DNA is TGTGCCAGCAAAGGACAGGGGGCCAACGAGCAGTACTTC. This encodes CASKGQGANEQYF.

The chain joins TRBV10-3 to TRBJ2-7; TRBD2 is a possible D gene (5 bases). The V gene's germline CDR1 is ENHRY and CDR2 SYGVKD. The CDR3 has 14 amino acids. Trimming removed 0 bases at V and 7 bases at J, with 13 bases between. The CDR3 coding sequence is TGTGCCATCAGTGAGTCGTGGGCCTCGGGGGAGCAGTACTTC. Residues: CAISESWASGEQYF.

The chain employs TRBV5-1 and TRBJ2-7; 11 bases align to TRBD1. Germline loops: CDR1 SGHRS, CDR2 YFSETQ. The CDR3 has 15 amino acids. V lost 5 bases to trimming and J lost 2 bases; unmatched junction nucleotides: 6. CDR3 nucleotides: TGCGCCAGCAGTTCCGGGACAGGGGGTGCCTACGAGCAGTACTTC. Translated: CASSSGTGGAYEQYF.

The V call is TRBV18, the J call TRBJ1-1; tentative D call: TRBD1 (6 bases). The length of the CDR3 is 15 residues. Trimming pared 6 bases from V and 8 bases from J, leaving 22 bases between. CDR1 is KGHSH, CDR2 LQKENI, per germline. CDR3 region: CASSPDSALLGEAFF. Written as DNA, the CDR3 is TGTGCCAGCTCCCCGGACAGTGCTCTTCTGGGGGAAGCTTTCTTT.

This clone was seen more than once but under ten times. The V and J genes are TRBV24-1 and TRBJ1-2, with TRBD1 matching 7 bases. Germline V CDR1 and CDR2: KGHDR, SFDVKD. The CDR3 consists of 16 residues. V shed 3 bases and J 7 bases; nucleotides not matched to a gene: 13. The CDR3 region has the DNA TGTGCCACCAGTGATCCCTCTCAGGGGGTCCGGGGTGGCTACACCTTC. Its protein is CATSDPSQGVRGGYTF.

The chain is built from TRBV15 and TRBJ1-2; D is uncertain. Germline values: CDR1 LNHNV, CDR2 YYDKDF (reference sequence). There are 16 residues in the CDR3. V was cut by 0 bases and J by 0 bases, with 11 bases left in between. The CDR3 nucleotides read TGTGCCACCAGCAGAGATGCGGCCCGATCTAACTATGGCTACACCTTC. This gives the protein CATSRDAARSNYGYTF.

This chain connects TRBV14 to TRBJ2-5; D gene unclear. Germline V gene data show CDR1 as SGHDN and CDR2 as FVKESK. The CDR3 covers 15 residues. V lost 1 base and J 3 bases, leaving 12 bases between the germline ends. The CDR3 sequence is CASSQGNGWEETQYF. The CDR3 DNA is TGTGCCAGCAGCCAAGGCAACGGGTGGGAAGAGACCCAGTACTTC. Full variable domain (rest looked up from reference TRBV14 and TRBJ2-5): EAGVTQFPSHSVIEKGQTVTLRCDPISGHDNLYWYRRVMGKEIKFLLHFVKESKQDESGMPNNRFLAERTGGTYSTLKVQPAELEDSGVYFCASSQGNGWEETQYFGPGTRLLVL.

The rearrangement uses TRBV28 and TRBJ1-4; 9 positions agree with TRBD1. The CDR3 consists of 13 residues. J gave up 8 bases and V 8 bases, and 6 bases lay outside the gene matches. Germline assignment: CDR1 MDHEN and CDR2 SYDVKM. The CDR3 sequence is CASSQGAREKLFF. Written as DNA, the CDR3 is TGTGCCAGCTCACAGGGGGCGCGGGAAAAACTGTTTTTT.

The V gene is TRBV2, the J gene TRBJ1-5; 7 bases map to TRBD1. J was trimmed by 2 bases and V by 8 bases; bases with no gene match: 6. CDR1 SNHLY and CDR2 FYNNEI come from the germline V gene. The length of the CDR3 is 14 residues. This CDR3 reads CASGRGNGNQPQHF. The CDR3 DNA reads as TGTGCCAGCGGCAGGGGGAACGGCAATCAGCCCCAGCATTTT.

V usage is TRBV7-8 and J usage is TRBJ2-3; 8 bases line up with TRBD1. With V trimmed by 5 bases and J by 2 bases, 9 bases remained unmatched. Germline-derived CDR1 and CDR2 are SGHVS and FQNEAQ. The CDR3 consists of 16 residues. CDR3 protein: CASSKMDRATTDTQYF. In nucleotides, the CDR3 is TGTGCCAGCAGCAAAATGGACAGGGCAACCACAGATACGCAGTATTTT.

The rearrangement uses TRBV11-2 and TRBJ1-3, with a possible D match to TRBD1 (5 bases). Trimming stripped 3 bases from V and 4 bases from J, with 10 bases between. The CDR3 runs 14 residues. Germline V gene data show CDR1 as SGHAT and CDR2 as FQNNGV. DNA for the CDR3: TGTGCCAGCAGCTTTATTGGGGCCGGAAACACCATATATTTT. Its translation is CASSFIGAGNTIYF.